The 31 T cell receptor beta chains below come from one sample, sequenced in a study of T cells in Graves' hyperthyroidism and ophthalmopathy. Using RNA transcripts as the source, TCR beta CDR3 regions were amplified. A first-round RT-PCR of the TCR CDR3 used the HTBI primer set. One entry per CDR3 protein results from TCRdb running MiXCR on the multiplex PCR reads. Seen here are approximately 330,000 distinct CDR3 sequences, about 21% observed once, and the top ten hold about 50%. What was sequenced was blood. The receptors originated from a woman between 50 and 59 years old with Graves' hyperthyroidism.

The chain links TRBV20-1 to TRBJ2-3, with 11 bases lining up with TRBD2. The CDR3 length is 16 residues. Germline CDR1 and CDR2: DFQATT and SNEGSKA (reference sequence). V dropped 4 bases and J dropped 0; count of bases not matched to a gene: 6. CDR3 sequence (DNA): TGCAGTGCTACTAGCGGGAGGAACCCTAGCACAGATACGCAGTATTTT. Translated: CSATSGRNPSTDTQYF.

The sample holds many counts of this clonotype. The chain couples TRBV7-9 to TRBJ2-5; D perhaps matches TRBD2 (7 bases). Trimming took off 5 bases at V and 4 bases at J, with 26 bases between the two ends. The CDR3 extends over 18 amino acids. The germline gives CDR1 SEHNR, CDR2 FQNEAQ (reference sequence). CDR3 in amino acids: CASSATGLRTRTLETQYF. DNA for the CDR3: TGTGCCAGCAGCGCAACAGGGCTTCGGACTAGAACCTTAGAGACCCAGTACTTC.

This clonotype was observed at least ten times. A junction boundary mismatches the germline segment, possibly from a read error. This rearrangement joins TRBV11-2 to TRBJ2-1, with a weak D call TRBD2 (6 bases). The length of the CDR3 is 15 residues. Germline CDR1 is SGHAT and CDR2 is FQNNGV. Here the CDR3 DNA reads TGTGCCAGCAGCTCCGAAATGGGAGGCTACAATGAGCAGCTCTTC. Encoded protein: CASSSEMGGYNEQLF. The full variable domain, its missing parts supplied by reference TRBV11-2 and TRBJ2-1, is EAGVAQSPRYKIIEKRQSVAFWCNPISGHATLYWYQQILGQGPKLLIQFQNNGVVDDSQLPKDRFSAERLKGVDSTLKIQPAKLEDSAVYLCASSSEMGGYNEQLFGPGTRLTVL.

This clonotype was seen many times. CDR3 sequence reads: CASSGSGSSNEQFF. For the CDR3, the DNA is TGTGCCAGCAGCGGATCCGGGAGTTCCAATGAGCAGTTCTTC. V is TRBV3-1 and J is TRBJ2-1; D perhaps matches TRBD2 (6 bases). The germline V gene has CDR1 LGHDT and CDR2 YNNKEL (reference sequence). With 5 bases removed from V and 6 bases from J, the gap between germline ends came to 14 bases. The CDR3 length is 14 residues.

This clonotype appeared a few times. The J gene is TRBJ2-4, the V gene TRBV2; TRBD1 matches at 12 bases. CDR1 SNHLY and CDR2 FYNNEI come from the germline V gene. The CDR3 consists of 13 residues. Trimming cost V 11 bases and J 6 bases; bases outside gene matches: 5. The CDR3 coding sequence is TGTGCCTCGGGACAGGGGGCGGGAAACATTCAGTACTTC. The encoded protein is CASGQGAGNIQYF.

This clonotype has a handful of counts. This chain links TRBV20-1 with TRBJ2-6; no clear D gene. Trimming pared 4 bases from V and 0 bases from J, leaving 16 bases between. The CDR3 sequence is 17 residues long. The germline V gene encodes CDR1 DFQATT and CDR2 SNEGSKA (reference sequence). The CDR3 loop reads CSAKVHSSASGANVLTF. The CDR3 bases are TGCAGTGCTAAAGTACACAGCTCAGCCTCTGGGGCCAACGTCCTGACTTTC.

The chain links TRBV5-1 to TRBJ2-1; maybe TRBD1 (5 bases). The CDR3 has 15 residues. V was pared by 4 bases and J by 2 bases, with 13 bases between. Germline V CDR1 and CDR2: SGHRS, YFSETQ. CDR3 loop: CASSKETVTYNEQFF. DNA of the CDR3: TGCGCCAGCAGCAAGGAGACAGTTACCTACAATGAGCAGTTCTTC.

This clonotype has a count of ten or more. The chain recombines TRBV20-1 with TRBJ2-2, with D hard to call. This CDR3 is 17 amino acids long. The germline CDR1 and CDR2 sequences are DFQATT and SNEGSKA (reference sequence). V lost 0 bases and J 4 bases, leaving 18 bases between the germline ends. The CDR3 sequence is CSARDLRERARTGELFF. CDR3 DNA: TGCAGTGCTAGAGATCTTCGCGAGAGAGCTCGCACCGGGGAGCTGTTTTTT.

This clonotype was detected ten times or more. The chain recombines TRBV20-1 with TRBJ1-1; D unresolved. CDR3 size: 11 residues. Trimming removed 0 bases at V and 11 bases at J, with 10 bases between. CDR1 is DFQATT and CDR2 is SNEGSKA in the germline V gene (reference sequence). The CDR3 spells CSAREGFEAFF. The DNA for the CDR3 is TGCAGTGCTAGAGAGGGCTTTGAGGCTTTCTTT.

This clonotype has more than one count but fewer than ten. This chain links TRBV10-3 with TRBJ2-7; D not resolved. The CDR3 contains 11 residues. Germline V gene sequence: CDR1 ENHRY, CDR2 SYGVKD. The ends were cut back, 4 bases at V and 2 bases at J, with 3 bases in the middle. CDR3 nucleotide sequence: TGTGCCATCAGTGGCGCCTACGAGCAGTACTTC. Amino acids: CAISGAYEQYF.

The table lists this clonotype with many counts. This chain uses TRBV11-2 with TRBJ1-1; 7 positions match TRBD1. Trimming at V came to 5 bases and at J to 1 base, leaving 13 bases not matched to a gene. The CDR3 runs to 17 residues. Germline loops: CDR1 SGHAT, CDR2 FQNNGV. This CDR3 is CASSVFNRGGGNTEAFF. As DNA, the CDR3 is TGTGCCAGCAGCGTATTTAACAGGGGAGGAGGGAACACTGAAGCTTTCTTT.

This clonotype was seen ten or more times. The CDR3 spells CASSGQGLSAKNIQYF. Written as DNA, the CDR3 is TGTGCCAGCAGCGGACAGGGGTTGTCGGCCAAAAACATTCAGTACTTC. The chain carries TRBV5-5 and TRBJ2-4, with TRBD1 identical over 9 bases. V shed 4 bases and J 1 base; nucleotides not matched to a gene: 6. CDR3 length equals 16 residues. Germline lookup yields CDR1 SGHKS and CDR2 YYEKEE (reference sequence).

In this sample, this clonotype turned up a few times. CDR3 in amino acids: CASSDIGGLKAFF. CDR3 nucleotides: TGTGCCAGCAGTGACATTGGAGGGTTGAAGGCTTTCTTT. The V call is TRBV6-2 or TRBV6-3, the J call TRBJ1-1; D remains ambiguous. V was trimmed by 5 bases and J by 11 bases, leaving 18 bases between them. The length of the CDR3 is 13 residues. CDR1 is MNHEY and CDR2 is SVGEGT in the germline V gene.

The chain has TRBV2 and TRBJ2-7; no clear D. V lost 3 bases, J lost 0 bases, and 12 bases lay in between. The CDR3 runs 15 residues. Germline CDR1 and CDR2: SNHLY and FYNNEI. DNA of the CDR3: TGTGCCAGCAGTGAGGAGCCGGCCAGCTCCTACGAGCAGTACTTC. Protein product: CASSEEPASSYEQYF.

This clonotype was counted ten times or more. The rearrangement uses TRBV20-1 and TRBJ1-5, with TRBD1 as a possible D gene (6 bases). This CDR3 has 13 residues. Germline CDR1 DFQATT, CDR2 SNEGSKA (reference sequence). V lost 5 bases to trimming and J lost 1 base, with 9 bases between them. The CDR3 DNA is TGCAGTGCTGCACAGGGAAGCAATCAGCCCCAGCATTTT. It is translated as CSAAQGSNQPQHF.

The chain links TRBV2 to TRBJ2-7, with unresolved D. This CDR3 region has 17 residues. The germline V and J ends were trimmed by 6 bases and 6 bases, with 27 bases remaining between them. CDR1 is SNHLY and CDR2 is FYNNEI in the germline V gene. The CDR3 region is CASSLGQAARKLPEQYF. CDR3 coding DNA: TGTGCCAGCAGCTTAGGCCAGGCGGCCAGGAAGCTGCCCGAGCAGTACTTC.

DNA of the CDR3: TGTGCCAGCACCGCGGGGCAGATTAACTATGGCTACACCTTC. Its protein is CASTAGQINYGYTF. The gene calls are TRBV12-3 or TRBV12-4 and TRBJ1-2; D possibly corresponds to TRBD1 (5 bases). V lost 7 bases and J lost 1, with 13 bases in between. The CDR3 spans 14 residues.

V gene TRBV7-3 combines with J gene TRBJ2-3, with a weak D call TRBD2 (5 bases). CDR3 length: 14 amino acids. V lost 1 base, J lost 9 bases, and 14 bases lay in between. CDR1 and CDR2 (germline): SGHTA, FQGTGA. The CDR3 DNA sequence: TGTGCCAGCAGCTTAAGTAGCGACGGTCGAACGCAGTATTTT. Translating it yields CASSLSSDGRTQYF.

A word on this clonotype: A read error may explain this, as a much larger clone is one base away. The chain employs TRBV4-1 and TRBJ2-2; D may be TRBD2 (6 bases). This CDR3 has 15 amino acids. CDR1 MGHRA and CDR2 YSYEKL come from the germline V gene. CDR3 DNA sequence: TGCGCCAGCAGCCAAGGCGGAGGGAACACCGGGGAGCCGTTTTTT. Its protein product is CASSQGGGNTGEPFF.

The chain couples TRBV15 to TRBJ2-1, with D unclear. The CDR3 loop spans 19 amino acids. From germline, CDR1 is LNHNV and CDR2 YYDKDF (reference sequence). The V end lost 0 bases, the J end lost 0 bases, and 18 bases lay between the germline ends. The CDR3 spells CATSRESGLGPSSYNEQFF. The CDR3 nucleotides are TGTGCCACCAGCAGAGAGTCAGGCCTGGGCCCAAGCTCCTACAATGAGCAGTTCTTC. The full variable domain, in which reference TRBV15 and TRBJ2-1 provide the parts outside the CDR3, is DAMVIQNPRYQVTQFGKPVTLSCSQTLNHNVMYWYQQKSSQAPKLLFHYYDKDFNNEADTPDNFQSRRPNTSFCFLDIRSPGLGDTAMYLCATSRESGLGPSSYNEQFFGPGTRLTVL.

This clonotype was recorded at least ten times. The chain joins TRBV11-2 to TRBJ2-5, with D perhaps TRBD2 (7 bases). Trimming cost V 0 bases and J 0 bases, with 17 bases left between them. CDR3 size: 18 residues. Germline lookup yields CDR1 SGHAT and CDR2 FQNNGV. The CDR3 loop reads CASSLDLAEGGYQETQYF. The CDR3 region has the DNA TGTGCCAGCAGCTTAGATTTGGCGGAGGGGGGGTACCAAGAGACCCAGTACTTC.

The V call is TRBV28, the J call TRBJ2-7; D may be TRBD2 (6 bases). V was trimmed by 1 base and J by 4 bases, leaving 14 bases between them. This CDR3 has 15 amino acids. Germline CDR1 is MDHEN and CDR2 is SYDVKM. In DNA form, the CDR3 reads TGTGCCAGCAGTTTATTGGAGGGAGGTGCTTACGAGCAGTACTTC. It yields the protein CASSLLEGGAYEQYF.

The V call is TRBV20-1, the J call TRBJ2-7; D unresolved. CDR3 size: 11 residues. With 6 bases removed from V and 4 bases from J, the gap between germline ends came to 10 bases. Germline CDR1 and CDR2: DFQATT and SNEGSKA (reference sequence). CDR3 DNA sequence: TGCAGTGCCACACTGAGTTACGAGCAGTACTTC. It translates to CSATLSYEQYF.

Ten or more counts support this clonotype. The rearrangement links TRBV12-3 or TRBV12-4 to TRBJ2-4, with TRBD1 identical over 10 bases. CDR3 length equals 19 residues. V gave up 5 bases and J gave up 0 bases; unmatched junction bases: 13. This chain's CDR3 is CASSDKTGGAGIAKNIQYF. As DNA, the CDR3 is TGTGCCAGCAGTGACAAGACAGGGGGCGCGGGGATAGCCAAAAACATTCAGTACTTC.

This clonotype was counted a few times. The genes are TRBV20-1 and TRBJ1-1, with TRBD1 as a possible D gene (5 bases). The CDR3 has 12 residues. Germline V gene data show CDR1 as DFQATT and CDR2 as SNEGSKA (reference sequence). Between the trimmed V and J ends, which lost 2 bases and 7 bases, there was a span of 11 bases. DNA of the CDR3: TGCAGTGCTAGATATGGGGGGTTTGAAGCTTTCTTT. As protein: CSARYGGFEAFF.

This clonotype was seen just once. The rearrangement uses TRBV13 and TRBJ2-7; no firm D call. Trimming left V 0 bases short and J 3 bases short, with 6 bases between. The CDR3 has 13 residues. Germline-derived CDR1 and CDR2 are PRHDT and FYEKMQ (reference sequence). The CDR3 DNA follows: TGTGCCAGCAGCTTAGGACATCGCTACGAGCAGTACTTC. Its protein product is CASSLGHRYEQYF.

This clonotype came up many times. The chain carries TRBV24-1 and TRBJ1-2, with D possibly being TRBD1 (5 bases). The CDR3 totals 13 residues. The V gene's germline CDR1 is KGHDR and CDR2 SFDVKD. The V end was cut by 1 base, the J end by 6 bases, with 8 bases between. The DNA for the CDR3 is TGTGCCACCAGTGATTTACCCAGGGATGGCTACACCTTC. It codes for CATSDLPRDGYTF.

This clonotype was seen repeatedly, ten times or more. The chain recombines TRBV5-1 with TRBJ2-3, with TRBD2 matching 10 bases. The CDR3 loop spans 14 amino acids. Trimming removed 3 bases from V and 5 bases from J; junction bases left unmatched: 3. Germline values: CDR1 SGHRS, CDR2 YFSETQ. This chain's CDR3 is CASSSGLAIDTQYF. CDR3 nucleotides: TGCGCCAGCAGCTCGGGACTAGCGATAGATACGCAGTATTTT.

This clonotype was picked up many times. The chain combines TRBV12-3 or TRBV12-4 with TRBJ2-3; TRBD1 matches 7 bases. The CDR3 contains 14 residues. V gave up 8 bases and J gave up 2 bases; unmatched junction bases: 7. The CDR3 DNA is TGTGCCAGCGCAGGGGGTTCCCCCACAGATACGCAGTATTTT. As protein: CASAGGSPTDTQYF.

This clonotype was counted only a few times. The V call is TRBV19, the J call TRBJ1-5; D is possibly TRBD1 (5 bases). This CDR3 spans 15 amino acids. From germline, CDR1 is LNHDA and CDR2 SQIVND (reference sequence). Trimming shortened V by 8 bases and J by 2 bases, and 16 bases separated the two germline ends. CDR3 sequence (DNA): TGTGCCAGTTCCCTGGGCAGGGTTGGCAATCAGCCCCAGCATTTT. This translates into CASSLGRVGNQPQHF. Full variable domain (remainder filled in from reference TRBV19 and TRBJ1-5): DGGITQSPKYLFRKEGQNVTLSCEQNLNHDAMYWYRQDPGQGLRLIYYSQIVNDFQKGDIAEGYSVSREKKESFPLTVTSAQKNPTAFYLCASSLGRVGNQPQHFGDGTRLSIL.

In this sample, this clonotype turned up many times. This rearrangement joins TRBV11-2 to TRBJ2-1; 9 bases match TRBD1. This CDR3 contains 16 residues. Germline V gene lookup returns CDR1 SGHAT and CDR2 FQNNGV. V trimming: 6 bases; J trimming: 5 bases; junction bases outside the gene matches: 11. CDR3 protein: CASRTYRDREHNEQFF. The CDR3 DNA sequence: TGTGCCAGCAGGACATACCGGGACAGGGAACACAATGAGCAGTTCTTC.